Following are 20 T cell receptor beta chains from one sample sequenced in a study of blood T cell repertoires in COVID-19. Sequencing used immunoSEQ multiplex PCR; TCRdb keeps in-frame clones, though not all of them. The table shows around 60,000 clones, with roughly 88% occurring only once. Sequenced input: peripheral blood. The receptors originated from a human donor in a cohort sampled during active COVID-19.

Of note for this clone: At one end, the junction sequence differs from germline, possibly due to a read error. The J gene is TRBJ2-7, the V gene TRBV29-1, with 8 bases aligning to TRBD1. Germline lookup yields CDR1 SQVTM and CDR2 ANQGSEA. This CDR3 has 13 residues. CDR3 sequence (DNA): TGCAGCGTAGAAGGGACAGGCACCTACGAGCAGTACTTC. It encodes CSVEGTGTYEQYF.

This chain connects TRBV15 to TRBJ2-7, with TRBD2 matching over 12 bases. The CDR3 totals 15 residues. Trimming cost V 1 base and J 4 bases; bases outside gene matches: 2. The germline gives CDR1 LNHNV, CDR2 YYDKDF (reference sequence). This CDR3 is CATSRGLAGVYEQYF. CDR3 bases: TGTGCCACCAGCAGAGGACTAGCGGGGGTGTACGAGCAGTACTTC.

V is TRBV12-3 or TRBV12-4 and J is TRBJ1-2, with D perhaps TRBD1 (6 bases). V lost 6 bases to trimming and J lost 7 bases, with 15 bases between them. The CDR3 sequence is 13 residues long. CDR3 amino acids: CASSPPGHSGYTF. In DNA form, the CDR3 reads TGTGCCAGCAGCCCCCCGGGACACTCTGGCTACACCTTC.

The V gene is TRBV5-1, the J gene TRBJ1-2; 7 positions match TRBD1. With V trimmed by 4 bases and J by 1 base, 10 bases remained unmatched. Germline CDR1 and CDR2: SGHRS and YFSETQ. There are 16 residues in the CDR3. CDR3 in amino acids: CASSPGTVQLNYGYTF. CDR3 coding DNA: TGCGCCAGCAGCCCTGGGACAGTACAGCTTAACTATGGCTACACCTTC.

This clone was detected once. The chain joins TRBV6-2 or TRBV6-3 to TRBJ2-5, with no clear D. The V end lost 4 bases, the J end lost 5 bases, and 11 bases lay between the germline ends. Germline V lookup: CDR1 MNHEY, CDR2 SVGEGT. The CDR3 contains 13 residues. CDR3 nucleotides: TGTGCCAGCAGTTTGTCGGGTTGGGAGACCCAGTACTTC. Translating it yields CASSLSGWETQYF.

This clone was observed once. The chain links TRBV2 to TRBJ1-1; possible D gene TRBD1, 6 bases. V lost 7 bases to trimming and J lost 8 bases, with 20 bases between them. There are 14 residues in the CDR3. Germline V lookup: CDR1 SNHLY, CDR2 FYNNEI. The CDR3 loop is CASIYVRGGTEAFF. The CDR3 DNA is TGTGCCAGCATTTATGTCAGGGGAGGGACGGAAGCTTTCTTT.

The chain couples TRBV21-1 to TRBJ1-1; the table's TRBD1 call for D was not verified on the DNA. TRBV21-1 corresponds to a pseudogene. The CDR3 is 16 residues long. CDR3 DNA: TGTGCCAGCAGCAAAGGGGATGACAGGGTCCGGACTGAAGCTTTCTTT. Translating gives CASSKGDDRVRTEAFF.

The V and J genes are TRBV9 and TRBJ1-1, with 7 nucleotides matching TRBD1. The germline CDR1 and CDR2 sequences are SGDLS and YYNGEE. The V segment lost 4 bases and the J segment 2 bases; nucleotides outside the gene matches: 11. This CDR3 spans 16 amino acids. CDR3 loop: CASSPQTGHPNTEAFF. CDR3 in DNA: TGTGCCAGCAGCCCGCAGACAGGGCACCCTAACACTGAAGCTTTCTTT.

This rearrangement joins TRBV30 to TRBJ2-2; D remains unclear. The CDR3 covers 13 residues. CDR1 is GTSNPN, CDR2 SVGIG, per germline (reference sequence). V was cut by 0 bases and J by 4 bases, with 6 bases left in between. The CDR3 loop is CAWSVEFTGELFF. CDR3 in DNA: TGTGCCTGGAGTGTCGAGTTCACCGGGGAGCTGTTTTTT.

J is TRBJ1-4 and V is TRBV10-1; D remains unclear. Trimming cost V 5 bases and J 4 bases, with 20 bases left between them. This CDR3 has 17 residues. CDR1 and CDR2 (germline): WNHNN, SYGVQD (reference sequence). The CDR3 loop reads CASSSPEGRLGNEKLFF. Here the CDR3 DNA reads TGCGCCAGCAGTAGTCCTGAGGGCCGACTGGGTAATGAAAAACTGTTTTTT.

The chain carries TRBV27 and TRBJ2-7; TRBD2 matches at 13 bases. The CDR3 loop spans 16 amino acids. Trimming took 5 bases from V and 2 from J; bases not matched to a gene: 6. Germline V gene data show CDR1 as MNHEY and CDR2 as SMNVEV (reference sequence). The CDR3 reads CASSPGGLAGTYEQYF. CDR3 nucleotide sequence: TGTGCCAGCAGTCCAGGGGGACTAGCGGGAACCTACGAGCAGTACTTC.

This chain joins TRBV6-6 and TRBJ1-1, with 8 bases lining up with TRBD1. Per the germline V gene, CDR1 is MNHNY and CDR2 is SVGAGI (reference sequence). V gave up 6 bases and J gave up 5 bases; unmatched junction bases: 11. The CDR3 has 15 amino acids. The CDR3 region has the DNA TGTGCCAGCAGCCCGATTACAGGGGGGAGGACTGAAGCTTTCTTT. The encoded protein is CASSPITGGRTEAFF.

This clone has only one observation. V usage is TRBV19 and J usage is TRBJ2-1, with 12 bases aligning to TRBD2. The CDR3 sequence is 15 residues long. J lost 7 bases, V lost 5 bases, and 6 bases had no gene match. Per the germline V gene, CDR1 is LNHDA and CDR2 is SQIVND (reference sequence). For the CDR3, the DNA is TGTGCCAGTAGTTTTACTAGCGGGGGGTGGAATGAGCAGTTCTTC. It codes for CASSFTSGGWNEQFF.

The chain employs TRBV30 and TRBJ2-7; D is perhaps TRBD2 (7 bases). This CDR3 has 12 amino acids. Germline assignment: CDR1 GTSNPN and CDR2 SVGIG (reference sequence). Trimming pared 5 bases from V and 6 bases from J, leaving 14 bases between. In DNA, the CDR3 is TGTGCCTGGGGGGGAGGGGGTCCCGAGCAGTACTTC. Its protein product is CAWGGGGPEQYF.

The chain has TRBV7-6 and TRBJ2-2; 10 positions match TRBD2. CDR1 is SGHVS, CDR2 FNYEAQ, per germline. There are 17 residues in the CDR3. Unmatched junction bases numbered 4, after V lost 3 bases and J lost 0 bases. CDR3 loop: CASSFRLAGANTGELFF. CDR3 DNA sequence: TGTGCCAGCAGCTTCCGACTAGCGGGTGCGAACACCGGGGAGCTGTTTTTT. Drawing the rest from reference TRBV7-6 and TRBJ2-2, the complete variable domain is GAGVSQSPRYKVTKRGQDVALRCDPISGHVSLYWYRQALGQGPEFLTYFNYEAQQDKSGLPNDRFSAERPEGSISTLTIQRTEQRDSAMYRCASSFRLAGANTGELFFGEGSRLTVL.

The CDR3 loop reads CASSWDRDYEQYF. CDR3 nucleotide sequence: TGTGCCAGCAGTTGGGACAGGGACTACGAGCAGTACTTC. V gene TRBV28 combines with J gene TRBJ2-7; the match to TRBD1 covers 9 bases. Trimming cost V 4 bases and J 3 bases; bases outside gene matches: 1. The CDR3 totals 13 residues. The germline V gene has CDR1 MDHEN and CDR2 SYDVKM.

The chain recombines TRBV19 with TRBJ2-7; D possibly corresponds to TRBD1 (6 bases). In germline, CDR1 is LNHDA, CDR2 SQIVND (reference sequence). Trimming removed 0 bases at V and 9 bases at J, with 9 bases between. The CDR3 contains 12 residues. CDR3 in amino acids: CASSIDQGRQYF. In nucleotides, the CDR3 is TGTGCCAGTAGTATAGATCAGGGGCGGCAGTACTTC.

The genes are TRBV13 and TRBJ1-5; TRBD1 matches at 9 bases. Germline V gives CDR1 PRHDT, CDR2 FYEKMQ (reference sequence). The trim removed 2 bases at V and 6 bases at J, leaving 8 bases unmatched. The CDR3 is 16 amino acids. The DNA of the CDR3 is TGTGCCAGCAGCTTACGAACAGGGGGCGATGGTCAGCCCCAGCATTTT. Translating it yields CASSLRTGGDGQPQHF.

The rearrangement uses TRBV6-4 and TRBJ1-5, with 8 bases aligning to TRBD1. Germline loops: CDR1 MRHNA, CDR2 SNTAGT. V shed 0 bases and J 4 bases; nucleotides not matched to a gene: 8. The CDR3 spans 17 residues. The CDR3 region has the DNA TGTGCCAGCAGTGACTCACGTCTGGGACAGGCAAATCAGCCCCAGCATTTT. This translates into CASSDSRLGQANQPQHF.

The chain has TRBV28 and TRBJ2-7; D perhaps matches TRBD2 (6 bases). Germline-derived CDR1 and CDR2 are MDHEN and SYDVKM. This CDR3 comprises 13 residues. V lost 2 bases and J 7 bases, leaving 12 bases between the germline ends. CDR3 sequence reads: CASSLAGLWEQYF. The CDR3 DNA sequence: TGTGCCAGCAGTTTAGCGGGATTGTGGGAGCAGTACTTC.